The 23 T cell receptor beta chains below all came from one sample that was sequenced in a study of OX40 agonist ivuxolimab in advanced cancers. The library was produced with the immunoSEQ multiplex PCR assay. Entries here come from immuneACCESS through TCRdb and include only in-frame sequences with V and J called. Some clones fail to appear in such tables; in the studies checked, an unresolved V gene covers under half of the shortfall, and the cause of the remainder is unknown. The sample yields some 110,000 clones; roughly 92% were counted once. Together, the top ten hold under 0.9% of the sample. The material was CD4+ or CD8+ T cells sorted from blood, obtained in a trial of the OX40 agonist ivuxolimab. These receptors were collected from an adult with an advanced solid tumor such as melanoma, head and neck, liver or kidney cancer.

This sequence joins TRBV10-2 and TRBJ1-5, with D perhaps TRBD1 (6 bases). V gave up 4 bases and J gave up 5 bases, with 12 bases separating them. The CDR3 sequence is 14 residues long. Germline CDR1 WSHSY, CDR2 SAAADI. The CDR3 region has the DNA TGCGCCAGCAGTGGAGGACAGTCCTATCAGCCCCAGCATTTT. Translation: CASSGGQSYQPQHF.

V gene TRBV6-5 combines with J gene TRBJ2-4, with TRBD2 as a possible D gene (6 bases). Germline lookup yields CDR1 MNHEY and CDR2 SVGAGI. Trimming took 0 bases from V and 6 from J, leaving 9 bases between them. The CDR3 runs 14 residues. Here the CDR3 DNA reads TGTGCCAGCAGTTACTCGAAGGAGGGAAACATTCAGTACTTC. Its protein is CASSYSKEGNIQYF.

CDR3 bases: TGTGCCAGTAGTATAGTAGAAGGGCCGAAGACCCAGTACTTC. This sequence encodes CASSIVEGPKTQYF. The V gene is TRBV19, the J gene TRBJ2-5; no definite D call. The germline V and J ends were trimmed by 1 base and 6 bases, with 12 bases remaining between them. Germline loops: CDR1 LNHDA, CDR2 SQIVND (reference sequence). This CDR3 has 14 residues.

In DNA form, the CDR3 reads TGCGCCAGCAGCTTGGTTGTAGGGACGGGAGTCACAGATACGCAGTATTTT. Its translation is CASSLVVGTGVTDTQYF. V usage is TRBV5-1 and J usage is TRBJ2-3; tentatively, D is TRBD2 (6 bases). The CDR3 is 17 residues long. The germline V and J ends were trimmed by 0 bases and 2 bases, with 16 bases remaining between them. Germline V gives CDR1 SGHRS, CDR2 YFSETQ.

The table lists this clone with a count of one. The CDR3 DNA reads as TGTGCCAGCACTCCGGGACACTCCTACAATGAGCAGTTCTTC. Translation: CASTPGHSYNEQFF. This chain links TRBV2 with TRBJ2-1; TRBD1 is a possible D gene (6 bases). V lost 7 bases and J 0 bases, leaving 10 bases between the germline ends. Germline V CDR1 and CDR2: SNHLY, FYNNEI. CDR3 length: 14 residues.

This clone was recorded once. V usage is TRBV27 and J usage is TRBJ2-5; 8 bases fit TRBD1. J lost 2 bases, V lost 4 bases, and 6 bases had no gene match. Germline CDR1 MNHEY, CDR2 SMNVEV (reference sequence). There are 15 residues in the CDR3. CDR3 DNA: TGTGCCAGCAGTTCTCGACAGGGGAGGCAAGAGACCCAGTACTTC. Protein product: CASSSRQGRQETQYF.

The rearrangement uses TRBV6-6 and TRBJ2-7, with D possibly called TRBD1 or TRBD2 (5 bases each). CDR1 is MNHNY and CDR2 is SVGAGI in the germline V gene (reference sequence). Trimming cost V 0 bases and J 6 bases, with 12 bases left between them. This CDR3 region has 14 residues. CDR3 nucleotide sequence: TGTGCCAGCAGTTACTCGATTTCCGGGACCGAGCAGTACTTC. Protein product: CASSYSISGTEQYF.

V and J are TRBV5-1 and TRBJ2-7; D remains unclear. The CDR3 extends over 14 amino acids. CDR1 and CDR2 from the germline V gene are SGHRS and YFSETQ. V lost 0 bases, J lost 0 bases, and 7 bases lay in between. This chain's CDR3 is CASSLGTVSYEQYF. For the CDR3, the DNA is TGCGCCAGCAGCTTGGGGACGGTCTCCTACGAGCAGTACTTC.

The chain recombines TRBV6-5 with TRBJ1-4, with 9 positions matching TRBD1. Trimming at V came to 5 bases and at J to 11 bases, leaving 12 bases not matched to a gene. CDR1 is MNHEY, CDR2 SVGAGI, per germline. The CDR3 spans 15 residues. CDR3 DNA sequence: TGTGCCAGCAGTCCGAAGGGACAGGGCATGGGGAAACTGTTTTTT. This gives the protein CASSPKGQGMGKLFF.

This clone was counted a single time. The rearrangement joins TRBV11-1 to TRBJ2-5; 10 bases agree with TRBD2. CDR1 and CDR2 from the germline V gene are SGHAT and FQDESV (reference sequence). J was trimmed by 1 base and V by 5 bases; bases with no gene match: 4. The CDR3 contains 15 residues. CDR3 protein: CASSRLAGAQETQYF. The CDR3 DNA sequence: TGTGCCAGCAGCCGTCTAGCGGGAGCCCAAGAGACCCAGTACTTC. The whole variable domain, remainder taken from reference TRBV11-1 and TRBJ2-5, is EAEVAQSPRYKITEKSQAVAFWCDPISGHATLYWYRQILGQGPELLVQFQDESVVDDSQLPKDRFSAERLKGVDSTLKIQPAELGDSAMYLCASSRLAGAQETQYFGPGTRLLVL.

The chain joins TRBV30 to TRBJ1-1; 8 nucleotides match TRBD1. Germline V lookup: CDR1 GTSNPN, CDR2 SVGIG (reference sequence). The V gene end was trimmed by 4 bases and the J gene end by 4 bases; junction bases not matched to a gene: 5. The CDR3 loop spans 13 amino acids. CDR3 bases: TGTGCCTGGACAGACAGGGGAATCACTGAAGCTTTCTTT. It translates to CAWTDRGITEAFF.

Points on this clone: Other DNA sequences in the same sample also yield this CDR3. The rearrangement joins TRBV28 to TRBJ1-2, with D perhaps TRBD1 (5 bases). The CDR3 runs 13 residues. The germline V gene has CDR1 MDHEN and CDR2 SYDVKM. The ends were cut back, 7 bases at V and 8 bases at J, with 17 bases in the middle. The CDR3 spells CASTSGQARGYTF. The CDR3 nucleotides are TGTGCCAGCACCTCCGGACAAGCTCGGGGCTACACCTTC.

This chain uses TRBV19 with TRBJ1-1, with a possible D match to TRBD1 (5 bases). Trimming removed 5 bases at V and 5 bases at J, with 12 bases between. The germline gives CDR1 LNHDA, CDR2 SQIVND (reference sequence). The CDR3 consists of 13 residues. The DNA for the CDR3 is TGTGCCAGTAGTGTCAGGGAGGGGACTGAAGCTTTCTTT. Its translation: CASSVREGTEAFF.

The chain links TRBV10-1 to TRBJ2-1; 10 nucleotides match TRBD1. Per the germline V gene, CDR1 is WNHNN and CDR2 is SYGVQD (reference sequence). This CDR3 spans 15 amino acids. V shed 7 bases, J shed 5 bases, and the junction held 8 bases outside the gene matches. CDR3 sequence: CASTADRGDNNEQFF. The DNA of the CDR3 is TGCGCCAGCACCGCGGACAGGGGGGACAACAATGAGCAGTTCTTC.

The chain employs TRBV29-1 and TRBJ1-5; D unresolved. Deletions cut 4 bases from V and 2 bases from J, with 12 bases between. The CDR3 has 14 amino acids. Germline V gene data show CDR1 as SQVTM and CDR2 as ANQGSEA. CDR3 residues: CSVGEGFGNQPQHF. DNA for the CDR3: TGCAGCGTTGGTGAAGGTTTCGGCAATCAGCCCCAGCATTTT.

The chain carries TRBV19 and TRBJ2-7; D ambiguous. The CDR3 sequence is 15 residues long. Germline V gives CDR1 LNHDA, CDR2 SQIVND (reference sequence). The V gene lost 2 bases and the J gene lost 4 bases, with 15 bases spanning the gap. CDR3 region: CASSITGLLDYEQYF. CDR3 nucleotides: TGTGCCAGTAGTATAACGGGCCTACTCGATTACGAGCAGTACTTC.

The CDR3 loop reads CAWSRWDIRDHEQFF. Written as DNA, the CDR3 is TGTGCCTGGAGTCGGTGGGATATCCGTGACCATGAGCAGTTCTTC. The chain joins TRBV30 to TRBJ2-1; no firm D call. V was clipped by 2 bases and J by 8 bases, with 19 bases between them. The germline gives CDR1 GTSNPN, CDR2 SVGIG (reference sequence). This CDR3 contains 15 residues. Supplemented by reference TRBV30 and TRBJ2-1, the full variable domain reads SQTIHQWPATLVQPVGSPLSLECTVEGTSNPNLYWYRQAAGRGLQLLFYSVGIGQISSEVPQNLSASRPQDRQFILSSKKLLLSDSGFYLCAWSRWDIRDHEQFFGPGTRLTVL.

This clone was counted a single time. The chain has TRBV7-8 and TRBJ2-5; TRBD1 is a possible D gene (6 bases). Germline-derived CDR1 and CDR2 are SGHVS and FQNEAQ. The V and J ends lost 5 bases and 0 bases respectively, with 13 bases between them. CDR3 length: 15 amino acids. Written as DNA, the CDR3 is TGTGCCAGCAGCCCCGGACAGCCAGACCAAGAGACCCAGTACTTC. Residues: CASSPGQPDQETQYF.

The chain uses TRBV5-1 and TRBJ1-1, with D possibly TRBD1 on 5 matching bases. The CDR3 length is 14 residues. Trimming pared 0 bases from V and 2 bases from J, leaving 8 bases between. Germline-derived CDR1 and CDR2 are SGHRS and YFSETQ. CDR3 amino acids: CASSLAQVNTEAFF. The CDR3 region has the DNA TGCGCCAGCAGCTTGGCACAGGTTAACACTGAAGCTTTCTTT.

V usage is TRBV5-1 and J usage is TRBJ2-7; 10 bases are a match to TRBD1. The CDR3 has 15 amino acids. V was pared by 4 bases and J by 6 bases, with 10 bases of the junction left unmatched. Germline CDR1 is SGHRS and CDR2 is YFSETQ. CDR3 sequence: CASSPVGQGDGEQYF. The CDR3 DNA is TGCGCCAGCAGCCCGGTCGGACAGGGGGATGGCGAGCAGTACTTC.

CDR3 amino acids: CASSPQGVGGNTIYF. In DNA form, the CDR3 reads TGTGCCAGCAGCCCGCAGGGCGTCGGCGGAAACACCATATATTTT. This rearrangement joins TRBV28 to TRBJ1-3, with D possibly matching TRBD1 (5 bases). V was pared by 6 bases and J by 4 bases, with 16 bases between. The CDR3 spans 15 residues. The germline V gene encodes CDR1 MDHEN and CDR2 SYDVKM.

The chain couples TRBV27 to TRBJ1-2, with D possibly matching TRBD1 (5 bases). The CDR3 runs to 16 residues. The germline V gene has CDR1 MNHEY and CDR2 SMNVEV (reference sequence). V gave up 4 bases and J gave up 5 bases, with 20 bases separating them. The CDR3 DNA is TGTGCCAGCAGTTCCTCGCAGGGCCTTACCCCATATGGCTACACCTTC. It yields the protein CASSSSQGLTPYGYTF.

V is TRBV29-1 and J is TRBJ2-1; 8 nucleotides match TRBD2. There are 14 residues in the CDR3. The J segment lost 4 bases and the V segment lost 7 bases, leaving 9 bases of the junction unmatched. Per the germline V gene, CDR1 is SQVTM and CDR2 is ANQGSEA. As DNA, the CDR3 is TGCAGCGGAGGGGCTAGCGGGTATTACAATGAGCAGTTCTTC. It encodes CSGGASGYYNEQFF.